The clone carrying this T cell receptor beta chain came up a few times. The antigen remains undetermined. The sample belongs to a study of beta chain features in type 1 diabetes. Study-wide background: Examined across all samples were some 110,000,000 sorted cells. Regarding the study as a whole: TCRB repertoires of naive, central memory and Treg cells appeared more similar among patients than among healthy donors.

Reverse transcription of all isolated RNA meant that expressed TCRB transcripts were sequenced. The protocol was immunoSEQ multiplex PCR, while the TCRdb copy is restricted to in-frame clones and leaves out a portion. The sample lists 330,000 or so clones, around 13% occurring once. Trimming cost V 2 bases and J 9 bases; bases outside gene matches: 11. This CDR3 comprises 16 residues. Germline assignment: CDR1 SSHAT and CDR2 FNYEAQ (reference sequence). Via the markers CD45RO/CCR7/CD25/CD127/CD95/CD27, stem cell-like memory, regulatory, central memory and naive CD4+ cells were sorted. The sample consisted of central memory CD4+ T cells from blood. This clonotype was sampled from a man younger than 40 in good health. The V gene is TRBV7-7, the J gene TRBJ2-1; 9 bases map to TRBD2. CDR3 protein: CASSLSMASGIGEQFF. The CDR3 DNA follows: TGTGCCAGCAGCTTATCTATGGCTAGCGGGATTGGTGAGCAGTTCTTC. Full variable domain (rest looked up from reference TRBV7-7 and TRBJ2-1): GAGVSQSPRYKVTKRGQDVTLRCDPISSHATLYWYQQALGQGPEFLTYFNYEAQPDKSGLPSDRFSAERPEGSISTLTIQRTEQRDSAMYRCASSLSMASGIGEQFFGPGTRLTVL.